The following is a T cell receptor beta chain sequence with its context. Antigen unknown. This entry belongs to a study of OX40 agonist ivuxolimab in advanced cancers. Study-level findings and limits: Blood T cells, both CD4+ and CD8+, expanded clonally by week 6 at 0.1 to 3.0 mg/kg.

Germline lookup yields CDR1 LNHDA and CDR2 SQIVND (reference sequence). Deletions cut 7 bases from V and 6 bases from J, with 12 bases between. The CDR3 loop spans 13 amino acids. TCRdb's copy holds only in-frame clones and misses some; the assay was immunoSEQ multiplex PCR. The data contain tens of thousands of clones, roughly 80% of them seen just once; the ten biggest clones take up roughly 4.5%. The chain employs TRBV19 and TRBJ1-4; D remains ambiguous. This TCR derives from an adult with an advanced solid tumor such as melanoma, head and neck, liver or kidney cancer. The material was CD4+ or CD8+ T cells sorted from blood, obtained in a trial of the OX40 agonist ivuxolimab. In nucleotides, the CDR3 is TGTGCCAGTAATGGGGATTCGGATGAAAAACTGTTTTTT. Encoded protein: CASNGDSDEKLFF.